These 29 T cell receptor beta chains were all obtained from the same sample, sequenced in a study of naive and memory T cell subsets. Regarding the study as a whole: Possibly reflecting memory cells re-expressing CD45RA, a few larger clonotypes occurred in naive repertoires, especially CD8.

For these TCRs, the target antigens are not known. Two oligonucleotides, mixed equimolar, formed the beta constant-region primer covering TRBC1 and TRBC2. Four rounds of PCR amplified the ligated cDNA using nested alpha and beta constant-region primers plus SP2. Each CDR3 protein gets one entry after TCRdb re-called the UMI-ligation and nested PCR reads with MiXCR. The profile shows approximately 140,000 distinct CDR3 sequences, approximately 20% of them singletons. Specimen: naive CD8+ T cells from blood. Every receptor here comes from a human donor in good health.

The chain uses TRBV6-2 or TRBV6-3 and TRBJ2-1; 11 nucleotides match TRBD2. CDR3 length: 15 residues. CDR1 is MNHEY and CDR2 is SVGEGT in the germline V gene. The V gene end was trimmed by 5 bases and the J gene end by 10 bases; junction bases not matched to a gene: 10. The CDR3 bases are TGTGCCAGCAGTCAACTAGCGGGAGTAGAGGACGAGCAGTTCTTC. Protein: CASSQLAGVEDEQFF.

This clonotype was detected only a few times. The rearrangement joins TRBV27 to TRBJ2-7, with 11 bases identical to TRBD1. V shed 4 bases, J shed 5 bases, and the junction held 13 bases outside the gene matches. Germline V gene sequence: CDR1 MNHEY, CDR2 SMNVEV (reference sequence). This CDR3 region has 17 residues. This CDR3 reads CASSYTRTGGAIHEQYF. The CDR3 DNA follows: TGTGCCAGCAGTTATACGCGGACAGGGGGCGCGATCCACGAGCAGTACTTC.

This clonotype appeared a few times. The CDR3 spells CASSYMGGEQFF. CDR3 nucleotides: TGTGCCAGCAGTTATATGGGGGGCGAGCAGTTCTTC. V is TRBV28 and J is TRBJ2-1; TRBD1 or TRBD2 may be the D gene (6 bases each). CDR3 length: 12 residues. CDR1 is MDHEN, CDR2 SYDVKM, per germline. The V end was cut by 4 bases, the J end by 10 bases, with 11 bases between.

This clonotype has a handful of counts. This chain uses TRBV27 with TRBJ2-7; TRBD2 matches at 11 bases. The ends lost 6 bases at V and 3 bases at J; junction bases unmatched: 7. This CDR3 comprises 15 residues. Germline CDR1 is MNHEY and CDR2 is SMNVEV (reference sequence). The CDR3 protein is CASRQGLAGNYEQYF. The CDR3 DNA sequence: TGTGCCAGCAGGCAAGGACTAGCGGGCAACTACGAGCAGTACTTC.

This clonotype was seen more than once but under ten times. The chain couples TRBV12-3 or TRBV12-4 to TRBJ2-7; possible D gene TRBD1, 6 bases. The CDR3 extends over 13 amino acids. V was shortened by 6 bases and J by 5 bases, with 14 bases between the two germline ends. CDR3 residues: CASRLQGYDEQYF. The CDR3 nucleotides read TGTGCCAGCAGGCTACAGGGTTATGACGAGCAGTACTTC.

There are a few counts of this clonotype. This chain joins TRBV27 and TRBJ2-3; D may match TRBD1 or TRBD2 (5 bases each). CDR1 MNHEY and CDR2 SMNVEV come from the germline V gene (reference sequence). With 5 bases removed from V and 5 bases from J, the gap between germline ends came to 23 bases. The CDR3 is 17 amino acids. CDR3 protein: CASSRDGAEKGVDTQYF. The CDR3 DNA reads TGTGCCAGCAGTCGGGATGGGGCGGAAAAAGGGGTAGATACGCAGTATTTT.

In regard to this clonotype: A much larger clone lies one base from this, so it may be a read error. The gene calls are TRBV7-9 and TRBJ2-1, with 7 bases matching TRBD1. Germline CDR1 is SEHNR and CDR2 is FQNEAQ (reference sequence). The CDR3 has 14 amino acids. The DNA for the CDR3 is TGTGCCGGCAGCTTAGGACAGGCCTACAATGAGCAGTTCTTC. It yields the protein CAGSLGQAYNEQFF.

V usage is TRBV5-1 and J usage is TRBJ2-7; TRBD2 agrees at 13 bases. This CDR3 comprises 17 residues. Germline trimming cut 3 bases from V and 2 bases from J; bases unmatched to any gene: 8. In germline, CDR1 is SGHRS, CDR2 YFSETQ. CDR3 DNA sequence: TGCGCCAGCAGCTCCTCACTAGCGGGAGGGGGAACCTACGAGCAGTACTTC. Its protein product is CASSSSLAGGGTYEQYF.

J is TRBJ2-4 and V is TRBV15; 8 bases agree with TRBD2. The V gene's germline CDR1 is LNHNV and CDR2 YYDKDF (reference sequence). With 5 bases clipped from V and 8 bases from J, the junction kept 11 bases outside the gene matches. CDR3 length: 15 amino acids. The CDR3 spells CATSWSSGRGDIQYF. Here the CDR3 DNA reads TGTGCCACCAGCTGGTCTAGCGGGCGGGGGGACATTCAGTACTTC.

V and J are TRBV4-1 and TRBJ2-7, with 14 nucleotides matching TRBD2. With 0 bases clipped from V and 7 bases from J, the junction kept 5 bases outside the gene matches. This CDR3 is 16 amino acids long. CDR1 is MGHRA, CDR2 YSYEKL, per germline. CDR3 nucleotides: TGCGCCAGCAGCCAAGAAGGACTAGCGGGAGGTGGAGAGCAGTACTTC. Encoded protein: CASSQEGLAGGGEQYF.

The chain couples TRBV7-4 to TRBJ1-3; possibly TRBD1 for D (6 bases). CDR3 length: 18 residues. Per the germline V gene, CDR1 is SGHVT and CDR2 is SQSDAQ. V lost 5 bases and J 1 base, leaving 21 bases between the germline ends. CDR3 region: CASSVHELQGESGNTIYF. In DNA, the CDR3 is TGTGCCAGCAGCGTCCACGAATTACAGGGAGAATCTGGAAACACCATATATTTT.

The genes are TRBV4-1 and TRBJ2-7; D gene unclear. Germline CDR1 is MGHRA and CDR2 is YSYEKL. Trimming left V 1 base short and J 6 bases short, with 13 bases between. This CDR3 region has 14 residues. The CDR3 loop is CASSQVWEISEQYF. The CDR3 coding sequence is TGCGCCAGCAGCCAAGTTTGGGAAATATCCGAGCAGTACTTC.

The genes are TRBV15 and TRBJ1-1, with 10 positions matching TRBD1. The CDR3 spans 15 residues. Germline trimming cut 4 bases from V and 2 bases from J; bases unmatched to any gene: 4. CDR1 LNHNV and CDR2 YYDKDF come from the germline V gene (reference sequence). CDR3 residues: CATSTRDRGNTEAFF. In DNA form, the CDR3 reads TGTGCCACCAGCACCCGGGACAGGGGAAACACTGAAGCTTTCTTT.

This sequence joins TRBV12-3 or TRBV12-4 and TRBJ2-2; tentative D call: TRBD2 (6 bases). The CDR3 spans 14 residues. Trimming shortened V by 7 bases and J by 5 bases, and 14 bases separated the two germline ends. CDR3 bases: TGTGCCAGCAACCCGGGACTGCTTACCGGGGAGCTGTTTTTT. It yields the protein CASNPGLLTGELFF.

This clonotype was counted between two and nine times. The chain links TRBV30 to TRBJ2-2; D uncertain. The CDR3 runs to 13 residues. In germline, CDR1 is GTSNPN, CDR2 SVGIG (reference sequence). The V gene lost 0 bases and the J gene lost 5 bases, with 7 bases spanning the gap. CDR3 loop: CAWSVGVTGELFF. The CDR3 DNA reads as TGTGCCTGGAGTGTAGGTGTGACCGGGGAGCTGTTTTTT.

This clonotype has a handful of counts. The chain carries TRBV20-1 and TRBJ1-2; D is unresolved. This CDR3 has 12 residues. The ends were cut back, 6 bases at V and 8 bases at J, with 16 bases in the middle. In germline, CDR1 is DFQATT, CDR2 SNEGSKA (reference sequence). CDR3 coding DNA: TGCAGTGCCCCAATGGGGTCGGTCGGCTACACCTTC. Amino acids: CSAPMGSVGYTF.

This clonotype was found many times. The chain links TRBV6-1 to TRBJ1-2, with D unresolved. Germline CDR1 is MNHNS and CDR2 is SASEGT. This CDR3 has 14 residues. The V end lost 4 bases, the J end lost 6 bases, and 15 bases lay between the germline ends. CDR3 loop: CASSVLGGGDGYTF. The CDR3 nucleotides are TGTGCCAGCAGTGTCCTAGGCGGCGGAGATGGCTACACCTTC.

The chain employs TRBV29-1 and TRBJ2-4, with D perhaps TRBD2 (6 bases). In germline, CDR1 is SQVTM, CDR2 ANQGSEA. This CDR3 is built from 16 residues. The V and J ends lost 3 bases and 1 base respectively, with 16 bases between them. CDR3 nucleotide sequence: TGCAGCGTTGAGGGGCAGGTCAGCGGGGCCAAAAACATTCAGTACTTC. Translated: CSVEGQVSGAKNIQYF.

The rearrangement uses TRBV5-4 and TRBJ2-1; the D gene is possibly TRBD2 (5 bases). This CDR3 is built from 15 residues. V was shortened by 6 bases and J by 4 bases, with 17 bases between the two germline ends. Germline V gene data show CDR1 as SGHNT and CDR2 as YYREEE (reference sequence). The CDR3 here is CASTLLGGTYNEQFF. CDR3 bases: TGTGCCAGCACCCTCCTAGGAGGCACTTACAATGAGCAGTTCTTC.

Only one count was recorded for this clonotype. The rearrangement joins TRBV24-1 to TRBJ1-2; D is unresolved. The CDR3 sequence is 14 residues long. Trimming removed 0 bases at V and 6 bases at J, with 10 bases between. From germline, CDR1 is KGHDR and CDR2 SFDVKD. The CDR3 DNA is TGTGCCACCAGTGATTTGGGCGGGGATGATGGCTACACCTTC. Residues: CATSDLGGDDGYTF.

This clonotype was detected a few times. V gene TRBV5-6 combines with J gene TRBJ2-7, with TRBD1 matching over 9 bases. This CDR3 comprises 15 residues. CDR1 SGHDT and CDR2 YYEEEE come from the germline V gene. J was trimmed by 3 bases and V by 0 bases; bases with no gene match: 4. The CDR3 region has the DNA TGTGCCAGCAGCTTGGGGGACAGGGAATTCTACGAGCAGTACTTC. Encoded protein: CASSLGDREFYEQYF.

The V call is TRBV9, the J call TRBJ2-7; TRBD1 matches at 7 bases. CDR1 is SGDLS and CDR2 is YYNGEE in the germline V gene. CDR3 length: 14 amino acids. V trimming: 3 bases; J trimming: 1 base; junction bases outside the gene matches: 4. The CDR3 region is CASSAEQGSYEQYF. CDR3 DNA sequence: TGTGCCAGCAGCGCCGAACAGGGGTCCTACGAGCAGTACTTC.

The chain joins TRBV5-1 to TRBJ2-1, with D tentatively TRBD1 or TRBD2 (6 bases each). In germline, CDR1 is SGHRS, CDR2 YFSETQ. CDR3 length: 16 amino acids. The V gene lost 7 bases and the J gene lost 3 bases, with 20 bases spanning the gap. The CDR3 DNA is TGCGCCAGCGGATGGGGGGCCAGTGAGGTCTACAATGAGCAGTTCTTC. Residues: CASGWGASEVYNEQFF.

This clonotype was seen more than once but under ten times. The chain is built from TRBV28 and TRBJ2-3; TRBD1 aligns across 8 bases. This CDR3 is built from 13 residues. V lost 10 bases and J lost 6; bases outside the gene matches: 9. Germline CDR1 reads MDHEN; CDR2 reads SYDVKM. This chain's CDR3 is CATRTGSSDTQYF. The CDR3 bases are TGTGCCACCCGGACAGGGTCATCCGATACGCAGTATTTT.

This clonotype was seen ten or more times. The chain carries TRBV6-2 or TRBV6-3 and TRBJ2-2; the D gene is possibly TRBD2 (6 bases). CDR1 and CDR2 from the germline V gene are MNHEY and SVGEGT. The ends were cut back, 5 bases at V and 6 bases at J, with 19 bases in the middle. This CDR3 has 16 amino acids. CDR3 in amino acids: CASSLAGGPPAGELFF. CDR3 DNA sequence: TGTGCCAGCAGTCTCGCCGGAGGGCCCCCGGCCGGGGAGCTGTTTTTT.

The chain links TRBV6-5 to TRBJ2-7; the D gene could be TRBD1 or TRBD2 (5 bases each). Trimming stripped 5 bases from V and 7 bases from J, with 21 bases between. The CDR3 is made up of 15 amino acids. Per the germline V gene, CDR1 is MNHEY and CDR2 is SVGAGI. In DNA, the CDR3 is TGTGCCAGCAGTCCCCAGGGAGCCCTAGAGGGAGAGCAGTACTTC. Its translation is CASSPQGALEGEQYF.

This clonotype appeared a few times. The rearrangement joins TRBV7-9 to TRBJ2-5; D is perhaps TRBD1 (8 bases). The V and J ends lost 11 bases and 2 bases respectively, with 24 bases between them. The germline gives CDR1 SEHNR, CDR2 FQNEAQ (reference sequence). The CDR3 contains 16 residues. CDR3 region: CAGETQGGNYQETQYF. In nucleotides, the CDR3 is TGTGCCGGTGAAACACAGGGGGGGAATTATCAAGAGACCCAGTACTTC.

This chain links TRBV7-8 with TRBJ2-1, with no clear D. From germline, CDR1 is SGHVS and CDR2 FQNEAQ. CDR3 length: 12 residues. V was clipped by 5 bases and J by 9 bases, with 11 bases between them. The CDR3 region has the DNA TGTGCCAGCAGCCACACGGGCGGTGAGCAGTTCTTC. It translates to CASSHTGGEQFF.

The J gene is TRBJ2-2, the V gene TRBV18, with 8 bases that match TRBD2. V shed 1 base, J shed 3 bases, and the junction held 4 bases outside the gene matches. This CDR3 has 16 amino acids. Germline V lookup: CDR1 KGHSH, CDR2 LQKENI. CDR3 nucleotide sequence: TGTGCCAGCTCACCACTCCCAGCGGGAGACACCGGGGAGCTGTTTTTT. This translates into CASSPLPAGDTGELFF.